The entry below describes one T cell receptor (beta chain). Data came from immunoSEQ multiplex PCR; TCRdb stores just in-frame clones and leaves some out. Of approximately 170,000 clones detected, about 82% appear once; the ten largest clones hold 2% to 2.5%. CDR3 length: 14 amino acids. Trimming shortened V by 2 bases and J by 4 bases, and 12 bases separated the two germline ends. In germline, CDR1 is MNHNS, CDR2 SASEGT. This record comes from a study of cytomegalovirus exposure and HLA in healthy donors. Study background: A later analysis reported the 90 to 150 validation repertoires used the same platform as the 666 first-cohort repertoires.

This chain uses TRBV6-1 with TRBJ2-7; a weak D match, TRBD2 (7 bases). This sequence was found in a man aged 30-40 years in good health and CMV-seropositive. Sequenced material: PBMCs. For the CDR3, the DNA is TGTGCCAGCAGTGAATTCGGGGGGCATTACGAGCAGTACTTC. It codes for CASSEFGGHYEQYF.